The present T cell receptor (beta chain) was sequenced within a study of early T cells in non-severe SARS-CoV-2 infection. Looking at the study overall: Sequencing of bulk RNA from unsorted whole blood was done, without chain pairing. The study, taken as a whole, reports: Missing private and CD4 specificities, VDJdb matching favored anti-spike CD8 responses.

V shed 0 bases and J shed 1 base, with 7 bases lying between them. CDR3 length: 15 amino acids. The germline V gene has CDR1 LGHNA and CDR2 YSLEER. As for this clonotype: What it recognizes is unknown.

Unique molecular identifiers were added to individual cDNA molecules. Each CDR3 protein gets one entry after TCRdb re-called the 5' RACE reads with MiXCR. The profile shows about 97,000 distinct CDR3 sequences, about an eighth of them singletons. This receptor was obtained from an adult who was a healthcare worker with PCR-confirmed SARS-CoV-2 infection or an uninfected control (not recorded which). This rearrangement joins TRBV4-3 to TRBJ2-1; no definite D call. Sequencing used whole blood. CDR3 region: CASSQEYSSYNEQFF. The DNA of the CDR3 is TGCGCCAGCAGCCAAGAGTATAGTTCCTACAATGAGCAGTTCTTC.